This is a list of T cell receptor beta chains from one sample in a study of cytotoxic CD8 clonotypes in ibrutinib-treated CLL. The repertoire was sequenced with immunoSEQ multiplex PCR; TCRdb's copy has only in-frame clones and lacks some. The repertoire holds approximately 300,000 clones, roughly 85% seen once, with over 6.5% in the top ten. Here the sequenced sample was PBMCs, taken before ibrutinib treatment. All receptors derive from a human donor with chronic lymphocytic leukemia. Each CDR3 is given without its conserved first and last residue. A D gene is named only where the DNA matches it firmly.

D gene,V gene,J gene,CDR3 protein
NA,TRBV28,TRBJ1-5,ASSLEWGARNQPQH
NA,TRBV27,TRBJ1-2,ASSQGGRINYGYT
TRBD2,TRBV29-1,TRBJ2-7,SVERGSGAYEQY
TRBD1,TRBV27,TRBJ1-3,ASSSGQDPSSGNTIY
TRBD2,TRBV14,TRBJ2-3,ASSRLAETTDTQY
TRBD2,TRBV9,TRBJ2-1,ASSAKLAGGNNEQF
TRBD2,TRBV5-4,TRBJ2-3,ASSSGLAARDTQY
TRBD2,TRBV6-4,TRBJ2-1,ASSEVELAGPANEQF
TRBD1,TRBV10-1,TRBJ1-4,ASSERQGADEKLF
TRBD2,TRBV7-3,TRBJ2-4,ASWGREGPKNIQY
TRBD2,TRBV4-3,TRBJ2-7,ASSRGTLAGGDEQY
NA,TRBV9,TRBJ2-2,ASRQEANTGELF
TRBD2,TRBV5-4,TRBJ2-7,ASSLGLAGDPQQY
TRBD2,TRBV27,TRBJ2-1,ASGLLAGVSYEQF
NA,TRBV7-2,TRBJ1-2,ASSSWERGNYGYT
TRBD2,TRBV11-2,TRBJ2-3,ASSLGLAGGADTQY
TRBD1,TRBV6-1,TRBJ2-2,ASSERQGAGELF
TRBD1,TRBV19,TRBJ2-7,ASSPRQGPYEQY
TRBD2,TRBV27,TRBJ2-7,ASRFPGTSAPYEQY
TRBD1,TRBV5-3,TRBJ2-4,ARSLGDRHRGDIQY
NA,TRBV7-2,TRBJ1-5,ASSLRFRDRINQPQH
NA,TRBV27,TRBJ2-7,ASSYDSSAYYEQY
NA,TRBV28,TRBJ1-5,ASSLSGGRGQPQH
NA,TRBV19,TRBJ2-5,ASSLGLTRETQY
TRBD1,TRBV5-1,TRBJ1-2,ASSLDPQGAGGYT
TRBD2,TRBV7-3,TRBJ2-5,ASSLGVIAGGGETQY
TRBD1,TRBV28,TRBJ1-5,ASRTYRGSSNQPQH
NA,TRBV28,TRBJ2-3,ASSLPSGHTDTQY
NA,TRBV7-9,TRBJ2-3,ASSQEGTGLSDTQY
NA,TRBV4-3,TRBJ2-3,ASSQYLRDTQY
NA,TRBV7-2,TRBJ2-5,ASSLYYVSQETQY
NA,TRBV30,TRBJ1-4,AGLQEYRASTNEKLF
NA,TRBV4-1,TRBJ2-7,ASTPGVEHGEQY
NA,TRBV9,TRBJ1-3,ASSTQITGFDTIY
NA,TRBV7-6,TRBJ2-7,ASSGGSPFYEQY
NA,TRBV15,TRBJ2-7,ATSRGDGSSYEQY
TRBD2,TRBV5-1,TRBJ2-5,ASSPGTSGSFETQY